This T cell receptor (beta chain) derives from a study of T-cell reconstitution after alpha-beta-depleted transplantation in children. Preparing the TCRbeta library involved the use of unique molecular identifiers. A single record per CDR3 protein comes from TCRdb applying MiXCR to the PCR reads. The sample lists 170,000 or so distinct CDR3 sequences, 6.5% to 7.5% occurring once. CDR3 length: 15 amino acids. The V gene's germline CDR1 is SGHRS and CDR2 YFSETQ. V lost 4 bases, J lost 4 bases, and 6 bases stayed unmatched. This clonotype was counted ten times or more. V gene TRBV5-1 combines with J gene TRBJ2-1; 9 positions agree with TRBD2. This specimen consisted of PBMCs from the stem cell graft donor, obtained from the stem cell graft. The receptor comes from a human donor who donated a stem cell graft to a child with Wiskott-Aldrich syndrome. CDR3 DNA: TGCGCCAGCAGCCCCAGCGGGGGGTTATACAATGAGCAGTTCTTC. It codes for CASSPSGGLYNEQFF. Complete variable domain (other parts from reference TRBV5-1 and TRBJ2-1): KAGVTQTPRYLIKTRGQQVTLSCSPISGHRSVSWYQQTPGQGLQFLFEYFSETQRNKGNFPGRFSGRQFSNSRSEMNVSTLELGDSALYLCASSPSGGLYNEQFFGPGTRLTVL.